This is a list of T cell receptor beta chains from one sample in a study of response to subunit inactivated influenza vaccine. TCRdb redid the calling of the RT-PCR reads with MiXCR, one entry per CDR3 protein. The sample consists of hundreds of thousands of distinct CDR3 sequences, roughly 18% of them appearing once. Source: PBMCs from blood, taken around 5 days after vaccination. These receptor sequences come from a man aged 45-65 years who received an inactivated influenza vaccine. CDR3s include the opening cysteine and the closing phenylalanine or tryptophan. Each record gives: CDR3 protein, CDR3 DNA, V gene, D gene, J gene, clone size. D genes are given only for firm matches. Expanded clones are given a class, and other clones once, few, many or no size at all.

CSVDTGTSSETQYF TGCAGCGTTGACACCGGGACTAGTTCTGAGACCCAGTACTTC TRBV29-1 TRBD2 TRBJ2-5 few
CASSSRRRDSYEQYF TGTGCCAGCAGTTCCCGGCGTAGGGACAGCTACGAGCAGTACTTC TRBV6-5 TRBD1 TRBJ2-7 -
CASSLSIVSHEQYF TGTGCCAGCAGTTTATCTATAGTGTCGCACGAGCAGTACTTC TRBV27 - TRBJ2-7 few
CASSRPSRLNTGELFF TGTGCCAGCAGCAGACCGTCACGCCTGAACACCGGGGAGCTGTTTTTT TRBV5-6 - TRBJ2-2 -
CAWNKDRAYGYTF TGTGCCTGGAATAAAGACAGGGCCTATGGCTACACCTTC TRBV30 TRBD1 TRBJ1-2 -
CASAEYNEQFF TGTGCCAGCGCGGAATACAATGAGCAGTTCTTC TRBV6-2/TRBV6-3 - TRBJ2-1 -
CASSYPASGSLGYNEQFF TGTGCCAGCAGTTACCCGGCTAGCGGGAGTTTGGGCTACAATGAGCAGTTCTTC TRBV6-5 TRBD2 TRBJ2-1 few
CAWSVVGVEQYF TGTGCCTGGAGTGTTGTTGGCGTCGAGCAGTACTTC TRBV30 - TRBJ2-7 few
CASRSIGSPLHF TGTGCCAGCAGGTCGATCGGTTCACCCCTCCACTTT TRBV2 - TRBJ1-6 -
CAILSTGVHGYTF TGTGCCATCCTTTCCACAGGGGTTCATGGCTACACCTTC TRBV10-3 TRBD1 TRBJ1-2 -
CASSVQGGNIQYF TGTGCCAGCAGCGTACAGGGGGGAAACATTCAGTACTTC TRBV9 - TRBJ2-4 -
CASSVQGLAGDEQFF TGTGCCAGCAGCGTACAGGGACTAGCTGGCGATGAGCAGTTCTTC TRBV9 TRBD2 TRBJ2-1 few
CASSTTFMNTEAFF TGTGCCAGTAGTACGACATTTATGAACACTGAAGCTTTCTTT TRBV19 - TRBJ1-1 few
CASSVRPAPTDTQYF TGTGCCAGCAGCGTAAGACCAGCACCCACAGATACGCAGTATTTT TRBV9 - TRBJ2-3 -
CASSRAGAFNEQFF TGTGCCAGCAGCCGAGCGGGAGCCTTCAATGAGCAGTTCTTC TRBV7-3 TRBD2 TRBJ2-1 -
CASSLQSAVGTEAFF TGTGCCAGCAGCTTACAATCGGCGGTGGGCACTGAAGCTTTCTTT TRBV7-9 - TRBJ1-1 few
CASSGQGPDTQYF TGCGCCAGCAGCGGACAGGGCCCAGATACGCAGTATTTT TRBV5-1 TRBD1 TRBJ2-3 -
CASSLSNTGELFF TGTGCCAGCAGCTTAAGTAACACCGGGGAGCTGTTTTTT TRBV7-2 - TRBJ2-2 many
CASSYSASGLEVFF TGTGCCAGCAGTTACTCGGCTAGCGGGCTAGAGGTGTTTTTT TRBV6-5 TRBD2 TRBJ2-2 -
CAINEEGIGYNEQFF TGTGCCATCAACGAAGAAGGGATAGGGTACAATGAGCAGTTCTTC TRBV10-3 - TRBJ2-1 -
CSASLGSGSQPQHF TGCAGTGCTAGCCTTGGGAGTGGCAGTCAGCCCCAGCATTTT TRBV20-1 - TRBJ1-5 many
CASSLDTQGRGYEQYF TGCGCCAGCAGCTTGGACACACAGGGCCGCGGCTACGAGCAGTACTTC TRBV5-1 - TRBJ2-7 -
CASSLLAAGPYEQYF TGTGCCAGCAGCTTACTAGCGGCAGGTCCCTACGAGCAGTACTTC TRBV7-2 TRBD2 TRBJ2-7 few
CASSLEGLAGGAYEQYF TGTGCCAGCAGTTTGGAGGGGCTAGCGGGAGGTGCTTACGAGCAGTACTTC TRBV6-5 TRBD2 TRBJ2-7 -
CSASGHRTYEQYF TGCAGTGCTAGTGGCCATAGAACCTACGAGCAGTACTTC TRBV20-1 - TRBJ2-7 few
CASSLQGTGPTEAFF TGCGCCAGCAGCTTGCAGGGGACAGGGCCCACTGAAGCTTTCTTT TRBV5-1 TRBD1 TRBJ1-1 -
CASSQPRMNTEAFF TGTGCCAGCAGCCAACCCCGCATGAACACTGAAGCTTTCTTT TRBV3-1 - TRBJ1-1 once
CASSLFRGDRATYEQYF TGTGCCAGCAGCTTATTTCGAGGGGACAGGGCAACCTACGAGCAGTACTTC TRBV7-8 TRBD1 TRBJ2-7 few
CASRVDRAGSYEQYF TGTGCCAGCAGAGTAGACAGGGCCGGCTCCTACGAGCAGTACTTC TRBV6-1 TRBD1 TRBJ2-7 -
CASSRTGTVSSYEQYF TGTGCCAGCAGCCGTACCGGGACAGTAAGCTCCTACGAGCAGTACTTC TRBV7-2 TRBD1 TRBJ2-7 -
CASSQDTAGKQFF TGTGCCAGCAGCCAAGATACGGCGGGTAAGCAGTTCTTC TRBV14 - TRBJ2-1 -
CSAPGNQQGFTEAFF TGCAGTGCCCCTGGGAACCAACAGGGATTCACTGAAGCTTTCTTT TRBV20-1 - TRBJ1-1 -
CASSSRPWGHNTEAFF TGTGCCAGCAGTTCCCGTCCGTGGGGGCATAACACTGAAGCTTTCTTT TRBV6-5 - TRBJ1-1 few
CASSSLRGPNYGYTF TGTGCCAGCAGTTCGCTGCGGGGACCCAACTATGGCTACACCTTC TRBV12-3/TRBV12-4 - TRBJ1-2 many
CASSQFGTSGRARFIEQFF TGTGCCAGCAGCCAATTTGGGACTAGCGGGAGGGCCCGGTTTATCGAGCAGTTCTTC TRBV16 TRBD2 TRBJ2-1 -